This T cell receptor (beta chain) was documented in a study of shared clonotypes between healthy human individuals. The study, taken as a whole, reports: An expected dependence of interdonor clonotype sharing on sequencing depth was noted.

CD45RO-negative CD8 cells positively selected for CCR7 made up the naive population, which excluded terminally differentiated effector memory CD45RA+ cells. The method was immunoSEQ multiplex PCR; TCRdb's version includes in-frame clones alone and lacks a portion of them. The table lists around 1,900,000 clones, over 85% of them singletons, with more than 1.5% in the top ten. The germline gives CDR1 GTSNPN, CDR2 SVGIG (reference sequence). This CDR3 spans 15 amino acids. Between the trimmed V and J ends, which lost 2 bases and 0 bases, there was a span of 11 bases. Note on this clone: Its antigen is not known.

The V and J genes are TRBV30 and TRBJ2-1; a weak D match, TRBD1 (6 bases). Sequencing input: naive CD8+ T cells from PBMCs. This clonotype was sampled from a man aged 18-30 years in good health. Some clones in this sample may be carry-over from other donors' samples. The CDR3, as DNA: TGTGCCTGGAGTCCCAAAGGGGGCTCCTACAATGAGCAGTTCTTC. Its translation is CAWSPKGGSYNEQFF.